These 14 T cell receptor beta chains share one sample of origin, sequenced in a study of control samples from healthy donors and cancer patients. Sequencing was performed with immunoSEQ multiplex PCR; in TCRdb, only in-frame clones are kept and a portion is missing. The repertoire includes some 150,000 clones, about nine tenths of them detected once, and roughly 3.2% sits in the top ten. The specimen was blood. These receptors originate from a man aged 30 to 39 in good health.

CDR3 sequence: CATSRDRGARQPQHF. The CDR3 DNA is TGTGCCACCAGCAGAGATCGGGGGGCCAGGCAGCCCCAGCATTTT. The genes are TRBV15 and TRBJ1-5, with D possibly being TRBD1 (6 bases). This CDR3 region has 15 residues. V was trimmed by 0 bases and J by 7 bases, leaving 13 bases between them. Germline V lookup: CDR1 LNHNV, CDR2 YYDKDF (reference sequence).

This chain uses TRBV9 with TRBJ2-1, with 7 bases that match TRBD2. CDR1 and CDR2 from the germline V gene are SGDLS and YYNGEE. Trimming removed 4 bases from V and 12 bases from J; junction bases left unmatched: 7. The CDR3 length is 12 residues. CDR3 loop: CASSPSGVGQFF. DNA for the CDR3: TGTGCCAGCAGCCCAAGCGGGGTGGGGCAGTTCTTC.

J is TRBJ2-7 and V is TRBV14, with 8 bases fitting TRBD2. Germline CDR1 is SGHDN and CDR2 is FVKESK. This CDR3 has 15 amino acids. J gave up 2 bases and V 1 base, and 4 bases lay outside the gene matches. As DNA, the CDR3 is TGTGCCAGCAGCCAAGTAACTAGCGGTACCTACGAGCAGTACTTC. This encodes CASSQVTSGTYEQYF.

The CDR3 DNA reads as TGTGCCAGCAGCTTGGGGGGACAGCAAAATCAGCCCCAGCATTTT. This gives the protein CASSLGGQQNQPQHF. The chain is built from TRBV5-4 and TRBJ1-5, with 7 nucleotides matching TRBD1. Looked up from germline, CDR1 is SGHNT and CDR2 is YYREEE (reference sequence). J lost 4 bases, V lost 0 bases, and 4 bases had no gene match. This CDR3 is built from 15 residues. Variable domain in full (rest from reference TRBV5-4 and TRBJ1-5): ETGVTQSPTHLIKTRGQQVTLRCSSQSGHNTVSWYQQALGQGPQFIFQYYREEENGRGNFPPRFSGLQFPNYSSELNVNALELDDSALYLCASSLGGQQNQPQHFGDGTRLSIL.

The genes are TRBV27 and TRBJ1-4; D perhaps matches TRBD1 (5 bases). The CDR3 loop spans 16 amino acids. V shed 3 bases and J shed 3 bases, with 14 bases lying between them. Per germline, CDR1 MNHEY and CDR2 SMNVEV (reference sequence). The CDR3 region has the DNA TGTGCCAGCAGTTTGGGGAGGGGCTCTGCTAATGAAAAACTGTTTTTT. Protein: CASSLGRGSANEKLFF.

This clone was recorded only once. The chain has TRBV9 and TRBJ2-1; TRBD1 is a possible D gene (6 bases). The CDR3 length is 14 residues. The ends were cut back, 5 bases at V and 10 bases at J, with 19 bases in the middle. From germline, CDR1 is SGDLS and CDR2 YYNGEE. Written as DNA, the CDR3 is TGTGCCAGCAGTGAGGACAGCGGCCGGGGCGAGCAGTTCTTC. It yields the protein CASSEDSGRGEQFF.

The rearrangement joins TRBV23-1 to TRBJ1-1; 8 bases are a match to TRBD1. TRBV23-1 falls under the ORF class, with uncertain function. This CDR3 has 16 amino acids. With V trimmed by 0 bases and J by 4 bases, 7 bases remained unmatched. The CDR3: CASSQSIEQGVTEAFF. CDR3 nucleotide sequence: TGCGCCAGCAGTCAATCTATTGAACAGGGGGTCACTGAAGCTTTCTTT.

This clone occurred once. V gene TRBV29-1 combines with J gene TRBJ2-1; D is possibly TRBD2 (5 bases). The CDR3 is 17 amino acids. Trimming removed 0 bases at V and 0 bases at J, with 15 bases between. The germline CDR1 and CDR2 sequences are SQVTM and ANQGSEA. The CDR3 region has the DNA TGCAGCGTTGAAGATTTGGGTGACTACCACTCCTACAATGAGCAGTTCTTC. This sequence encodes CSVEDLGDYHSYNEQFF.

V usage is TRBV29-1 and J usage is TRBJ1-1; D call uncertain. This CDR3 has 14 residues. Germline V gene data show CDR1 as SQVTM and CDR2 as ANQGSEA. Trimming shortened V by 7 bases and J by 0 bases, and 15 bases separated the two germline ends. CDR3 bases: TGCAGCGAGTCCGACAAGACTTTGAACACTGAAGCTTTCTTT. Protein sequence: CSESDKTLNTEAFF.

Comments on this clone: Other nucleotide sequences from this sample produce the same CDR3. The genes are TRBV14 and TRBJ1-1; D might be TRBD1 (6 bases). The CDR3 is made up of 13 amino acids. Germline V gives CDR1 SGHDN, CDR2 FVKESK. The germline V and J ends were trimmed by 4 bases and 4 bases, with 10 bases remaining between them. CDR3 residues: CASSPTGFTEAFF. The CDR3 coding sequence is TGTGCCAGCAGCCCAACAGGGTTCACTGAAGCTTTCTTT.

The chain combines TRBV6-4 with TRBJ2-1; D unresolved. This CDR3 is built from 13 residues. The germline CDR1 and CDR2 sequences are MRHNA and SNTAGT. The ends were cut back, 2 bases at V and 10 bases at J, with 12 bases in the middle. This CDR3 reads CASSDNVEGEQFF. In DNA, the CDR3 is TGTGCCAGCAGTGACAACGTAGAAGGGGAGCAGTTCTTC.

The chain has TRBV18 and TRBJ2-3; 12 bases are a match to TRBD2. Germline CDR1 is KGHSH and CDR2 is LQKENI. The CDR3 spans 17 residues. Trimming took 2 bases from V and 0 from J; bases not matched to a gene: 3. In nucleotides, the CDR3 is TGTGCCAGCTCACCATCCGGGACTAGCGGGAGCACAGATACGCAGTATTTT. Its translation: CASSPSGTSGSTDTQYF.

The genes are TRBV5-1 and TRBJ2-1; D is undetermined. CDR3 size: 14 residues. From germline, CDR1 is SGHRS and CDR2 YFSETQ. Trimming cost V 0 bases and J 0 bases, with 4 bases left between them. The CDR3, as DNA: TGCGCCAGCAGCTTGGGGGTCTCCTACAATGAGCAGTTCTTC. The encoded protein is CASSLGVSYNEQFF.

The chain has TRBV9 and TRBJ2-1; no reliable D call. The CDR3 is 19 amino acids. Trimming pared 1 base from V and 1 base from J, leaving 21 bases between. Per germline, CDR1 SGDLS and CDR2 YYNGEE. For the CDR3, the DNA is TGTGCCAGCAGCGTAAAATTGGTGGATGGACCCCAATCCTACAATGAGCAGTTCTTC. Its protein is CASSVKLVDGPQSYNEQFF.